The clone carrying this TCR beta chain was counted many times. This sample was taken from a study of response to subunit inactivated influenza vaccine. V shed 2 bases and J 1 base; nucleotides not matched to a gene: 18. The CDR3 length is 22 residues. From germline, CDR1 is ENHRY and CDR2 SYGVKD. TCRdb independently ran MiXCR on the RT-PCR reads; one entry per CDR3 protein. The sample carries around 570,000 distinct CDR3 sequences, roughly 12% recorded once. These same records also appear under a second study, on T cells expressing NK-cell markers. As that study records: The TCR beta cDNA came from 5'RACE template switching with UMIs.

The chain uses TRBV10-3 and TRBJ2-2; 11 bases map to TRBD2. Source: PBMCs from blood, taken on the day of vaccination. The clonotype originates from a man aged 50-60 years who received an inactivated influenza vaccine. The CDR3 DNA follows: TGTGCCATCAGTGAGAACCGCCTGTCTAGCGGGAGGAAAGACCTGAACACCGGGGAGCTGTTTTTT. It specifies CAISENRLSSGRKDLNTGELFF.